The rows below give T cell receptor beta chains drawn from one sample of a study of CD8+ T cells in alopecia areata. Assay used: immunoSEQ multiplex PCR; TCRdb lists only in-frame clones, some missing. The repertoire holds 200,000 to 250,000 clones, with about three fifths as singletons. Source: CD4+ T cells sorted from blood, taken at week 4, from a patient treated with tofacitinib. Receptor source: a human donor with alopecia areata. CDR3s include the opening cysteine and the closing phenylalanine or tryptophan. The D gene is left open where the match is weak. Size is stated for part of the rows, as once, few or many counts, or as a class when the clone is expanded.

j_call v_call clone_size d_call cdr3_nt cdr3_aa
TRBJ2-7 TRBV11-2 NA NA TGTGCCAGCAGCTCCAACAGGGCGTCCTACGAGCAGTACTTC CASSSNRASYEQYF
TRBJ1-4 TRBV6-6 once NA TGTGCCAGCAGTACAGGACAGCGGCTCAATGAAAAACTGTTTTTT CASSTGQRLNEKLFF
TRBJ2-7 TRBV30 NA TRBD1 TGTGCCTGGAGTTCGGGACAGGGGATTTACAAAGGGAACGAGCAGTACTTC CAWSSGQGIYKGNEQYF
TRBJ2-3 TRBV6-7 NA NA TGTGCCAGCAGTTTACACAGAGATACGCAGTATTTT CASSLHRDTQYF
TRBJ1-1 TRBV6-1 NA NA TGTGCCAGCAATCGGGACCGTAACACTGAAGCTTTCTTT CASNRDRNTEAFF
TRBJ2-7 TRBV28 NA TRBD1 TGTGCCAGCACTACCTCCGCAGGGGGATACGAGCAGTACTTC CASTTSAGGYEQYF
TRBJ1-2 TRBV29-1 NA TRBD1 TGCAGCGTGACAGGGGGCGATGGCTATGGCTACACCTTC CSVTGGDGYGYTF
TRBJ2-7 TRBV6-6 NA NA TGTGCCAGCAGTTTCAACAGGTACAGCTACGAGCAGTACTTC CASSFNRYSYEQYF
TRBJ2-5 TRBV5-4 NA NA TGTGCCAGCAGCTCACCGGGATCACAAGAGACCCAGTACTTC CASSSPGSQETQYF
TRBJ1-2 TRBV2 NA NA TGTGCCAGCAGCGACTGGTCGACAGACTATGGCTACACCTTC CASSDWSTDYGYTF
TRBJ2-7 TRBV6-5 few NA TGTGCCAGCAGTACACACGGTTCCTACGAGCAGTACTTC CASSTHGSYEQYF
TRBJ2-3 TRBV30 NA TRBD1 TGTGCCTACGACCGGGACAGGGGTTCAAGAGATACGCAGTATTTT CAYDRDRGSRDTQYF
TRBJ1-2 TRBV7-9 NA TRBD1 TGTGCCAGCAGCTTAGAGACAGGGAACTATGGCTACACCTTC CASSLETGNYGYTF
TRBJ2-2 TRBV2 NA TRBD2 TGTGCCACAGCGAGGTCGGCGGGGGGCCTGAACACCGGGGAGCTGTTTTTT CATARSAGGLNTGELFF
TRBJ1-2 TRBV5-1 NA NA TGCGCCAGCAGCCCCCAACAGGCCAACTATGGCTACACCTTC CASSPQQANYGYTF
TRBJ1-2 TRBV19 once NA TGTGCCAGTAGGGGAAATGGCTACACCTTC CASRGNGYTF
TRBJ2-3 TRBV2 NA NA TGTGCCAGCAGTGCAGGGCCAGATACGCAGTATTTT CASSAGPDTQYF
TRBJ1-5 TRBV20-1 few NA TGCAGTGTCGACGACAAGCCCCAGCATTTT CSVDDKPQHF
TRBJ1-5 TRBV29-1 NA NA TGCAGCGTTGTTCCGGGGGCTAATCAGCCCCAGCATTTT CSVVPGANQPQHF
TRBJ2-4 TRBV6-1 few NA TGTGCCAGCAGTGAAGCCGCAGGGCTATACTTC CASSEAAGLYF
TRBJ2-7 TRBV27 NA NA TGTGCCAGCAGGACCGCGACCGCGCGCTCCTACGAGCAGTACTTC CASRTATARSYEQYF
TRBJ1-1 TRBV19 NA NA TGTGCCAGTAGTATAAAGGGGAGGAACACTGAAGCTTTCTTT CASSIKGRNTEAFF
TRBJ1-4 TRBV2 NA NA TGTGCCAGCAGTGTGAATGAAAAACTGTTTTTT CASSVNEKLFF
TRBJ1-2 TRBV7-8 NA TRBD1 TGTGCCAGCAGCTTATTCCCCCGGGCCGGGACAGGGGTTAACTATGGCTACACCTTC CASSLFPRAGTGVNYGYTF
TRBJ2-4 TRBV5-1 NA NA TGCGCCAGCAGCGGTTCGAGGGGGGACGACATTCAGTACTTC CASSGSRGDDIQYF